This T cell receptor (beta chain) was observed in a study of blood T cell repertoires in COVID-19. Study-wide background: There were acute and convalescent COVID-19 samples, and they came from the United States, Italy and Spain.

Original processing notes: Estimates of nucleated cell counts were drawn from the amplification of reference gene primers. Profiled with immunoSEQ multiplex PCR; TCRdb holds only in-frame clones, not every one. The V and J calls and clone size come from that table; D and trimming were worked out from the DNA. The sample shows some 380,000 clones, roughly four fifths of them seen only once. Germline CDR1 is SGHDT and CDR2 is YYEEEE. This CDR3 is 14 amino acids long. The V gene lost 2 bases and the J gene lost 5 bases, with 8 bases spanning the gap. Material: peripheral blood. The sequence was collected from a human donor with acute or convalescent COVID-19. The donor label of this sample is uncertain. The chain has TRBV5-6 and TRBJ1-6, with D tentatively TRBD1 (5 bases). The CDR3 DNA reads TGTGCCAGCAGCTTCGAGACAGATAATTCACCCCTCCACTTT. This encodes CASSFETDNSPLHF. Variable domain in full (rest from reference TRBV5-6 and TRBJ1-6): DAGVTQSPTHLIKTRGQQVTLRCSPKSGHDTVSWYQQALGQGPQFIFQYYEEEERQRGNFPDRFSGHQFPNYSSELNVNALLLGDSALYLCASSFETDNSPLHFGNGTRLTVT.